Sequencing of this T cell receptor beta chain was carried out in a study of T cell responses to AZD1222 COVID-19 vaccine. General study results and limits: Reportedly, close to half of spike-specific TCRs are directed against unmutated variant regions. Compared with day 0, the breadth and depth of the Spike-specific TCR repertoire rose significantly after two doses of AZD1222. The study sampled repertoires only after the peak T cell response.

As concerns this clone: Its antigen remains unidentified.

V was pared by 0 bases and J by 5 bases, with 11 bases between. Germline CDR1 and CDR2: MGHRA and YSYEKL. This CDR3 has 15 amino acids. TCRdb's copy holds only in-frame clones and misses some; the assay was immunoSEQ multiplex PCR. The sample consists of around 170,000 clones, 90% of them appearing once. The sequencing here drew on peripheral blood, taken on day 0 of AZD1222 vaccination. This chain uses TRBV4-1 with TRBJ2-1; D ambiguous. The sequence was collected from an adult in good health. This chain's CDR3 is CASSQEILANNEQFF. The CDR3 coding sequence is TGCGCCAGCAGCCAAGAAATTCTCGCTAACAATGAGCAGTTCTTC.